The clone carrying this TCR beta chain was seen many times. Its target is not known. The sample comes from a study of CD8 T cells in ankylosing spondylitis. Findings and limits, study-wide: Ankylosing spondylitis blood appeared to carry a characteristic TCR beta motif of roughly eight highly homologous variants. From matched ankylosing spondylitis synovial fluid, disease-linked clones were reportedly recovered at significantly enriched levels.

V lost 2 bases and J lost 6; bases outside the gene matches: 6. CDR1 and CDR2 from the germline V gene are SGHRS and YFSETQ. The CDR3 consists of 14 residues. Quantitative 5'-RACE with molecular barcodes was used to make the TCR beta libraries. One entry per CDR3 protein results from TCRdb running MiXCR on the 5' RACE reads. The repertoire includes 200,000 to 250,000 distinct CDR3 sequences, approximately 8% of them detected once, and roughly 5% sits in the top ten. The chain links TRBV5-1 to TRBJ1-2, with 8 nucleotides matching TRBD1. The TCR sequence derives from a female donor with ankylosing spondylitis or in good health (not recorded which). Sequencing was carried out using blood, either unsorted or a sorted T cell fraction (not recorded which). This CDR3 is CASSLRQGPDGYTF. CDR3 sequence (DNA): TGCGCCAGCAGCTTAAGACAGGGGCCTGATGGCTACACCTTC.